This entry describes one T cell receptor (beta chain). The antigen it binds to is not known. No base quality values were provided; no much bigger clone lies one nucleotide off. This sample is part of a study of regulatory T cells in long-lasting Graves disease (dated by TCRdb to the early 2020s). A note on the overall study: Persistent Graves' disease meant more than 5 years of antithyroid drug treatment with TSH receptor autoantibodies that stayed positive. Peripheral blood TCR sequencing and RNA sequencing compared persistent Graves' disease patients with newly diagnosed Graves' disease patients. The study took place in China and was registered as a clinical trial. A total of about 35 samples underwent TCR sequencing, from about 13 patients with persistent Graves' disease and 20 or so patients with newly diagnosed Graves' disease. On average, persistent Graves' disease patients in the clinical cohort had been on antithyroid drugs for approximately ten years. Beyond this particular receptor, the publication reports: The small sample size was acknowledged by the authors as a limitation that may reduce accuracy. More public clonotypes were shared among persistent patients (fewer than 3,000) than among newly diagnosed patients (approximately 930). Sequencing and analysis were restricted to the TCR beta chain. Compared with newly diagnosed patients, patients with persistent Graves' disease had lower TCR Shannon entropy and fewer highly expanded clones, which suggests clonal expansion. Only peripheral blood was studied, because thyroid tissue, the primary lesion, was inaccessible. Persistent disease showed preferential use of TRBV28, TRBJ1-2 and TRBJ2-5, whereas newly diagnosed disease favored TRBV20-1 and TRBJ2-1.

Library construction relied on multiplex PCR. Sequencing took place on an Illumina HiSeq 4000. To build TCR beta libraries, CDR3 regions were amplified by Arm-PCR using iRepertoire HTBI primers. Before sequencing, the PCR products underwent gel purification. In the paper's pipeline: A total of roughly 65 TRBV and more than twelve TRBJ segments were identified across samples and were used for gene usage analysis of CDR3 amino acid clonotypes. Filtered high-quality paired reads were merged into contigs using COPE and FqMerger. Contigs were aligned with BLAST to IMGT TRBV, TRBD and TRBJ reference genes, and CDR3 was defined per IMGT. Any clonotype with a frequency above 0.1% was classified as a highly expanded clone. Shannon entropy was used to measure repertoire diversity, and the Gini coefficient was used to measure V-J evenness. A clonotype found in more than one individual was treated as public. In TCRdb, the public reads were trimmed at Q25 with fastp and aligned with MiXCR, with productive beta chains retained. Here each entry gathers all rows of one CDR3 protein and keeps the most common genes and DNA. Clone size and V and J calls follow TCRdb, not the original study. Across this sample there are roughly 450,000 distinct CDR3 sequences, with 20% to 30% seen only once. Approximately 26% of the sample goes to the ten largest clones.

Sample time point, as interpreted from the label and publication: persistent/refractory GD, antithyroid drugs over 5 years with positive TRAb. For both TCR sequencing and RNA sequencing, RNA was extracted from PBMCs using TRIzol. The diagnosis of Graves' disease was made according to American Thyroid Association guidelines. Patients were recruited from an endocrinology department in Xi'an, China. Each patient gave around 9 milliliters of peripheral blood, collected in an EDTA anticoagulant tube. Ficoll Paque Plus density gradient separation was used to isolate PBMCs, and no additional T cell sorting was done. RNA quality was checked with an Agilent 2100 Bioanalyzer and agarose gel, and concentration with a NanoDrop 2000. V is reduced by 3 bases and J by 7 bases, leaving a spacing of 5 bases between them. The CDR3 numbers 12 residues from cysteine through phenylalanine. Kept here is only the CDR3 DNA, which spans 36 bases and is read in frame from base 1. CDR1 SGHRS and CDR2 YFSETQ were looked up in the germline V gene.

This sequence was found in a female donor with Graves disease. The sample was peripheral blood mononuclear cells (PBMCs), taken when the disease was refractory, from a patient treated with antithyroid drugs. The chain employs TRBV5-1 and TRBJ1-6, with no confidently assigned D gene. Here the CDR3 is given as CASSSRNSPLHF. The DNA is as follows: TGCGCCAGCAGCTCCAGGAATTCACCCCTCCACTTT.